The 16 T cell receptor beta chains presented below share a single source sample, sequenced in a study of radiotherapy plus CTLA-4 blockade in lung cancer (dated by TCRdb to between 2017 and 2018). Libraries were constructed by the immunoSEQ multiplex PCR assay. Here the immuneACCESS table is served through TCRdb, limited to in-frame sequences with V and J called. Missing clones are a known gap in these copies; in checked studies unresolved V genes cover under half, and the rest lacks a known reason. This sample gives some 15,000 clones in total; approximately 70% of them show up just once. Around 46% of the sample goes to the ten largest clones. Here the sequenced sample was peripheral blood, taken from a patient treated with radiotherapy plus ipilimumab. Every receptor here comes from a human donor with non-small cell lung cancer whose response to radiotherapy plus ipilimumab could not be evaluated.

This clone was detected a few times. This CDR3 is also generated by other DNA sequences in the sample. The gene calls are TRBV19 and TRBJ1-1, with D maybe TRBD1 (5 bases). V lost 3 bases to trimming and J lost 1 base, with 6 bases between them. Germline-derived CDR1 and CDR2 are LNHDA and SQIVND (reference sequence). The CDR3 totals 13 residues. CDR3 coding DNA: TGTGCCAGTAGTATCGACAGGAACACTGAAGCTTTCTTT. Translated: CASSIDRNTEAFF.

V and J are TRBV5-6 and TRBJ2-1; 7 nucleotides match TRBD2. The V gene end was trimmed by 2 bases and the J gene end by 9 bases; junction bases not matched to a gene: 8. This CDR3 is 14 amino acids long. Germline loops: CDR1 SGHDT, CDR2 YYEEEE. In nucleotides, the CDR3 is TGTGCCAGCAGCTTTGGGGTAGGCGGGGGTGAGCAGTTCTTC. The encoded protein is CASSFGVGGGEQFF.

The V call is TRBV10-3, the J call TRBJ2-7, with 14 nucleotides matching TRBD2. Per the germline V gene, CDR1 is ENHRY and CDR2 is SYGVKD. V shed 11 bases and J 8 bases; nucleotides not matched to a gene: 14. The CDR3 totals 15 residues. CDR3 DNA sequence: TGTGCCCTGAATCCGGGACTAGCGGGAGTCTATCAGCAGTACGTC. Protein sequence: CALNPGLAGVYQQYV.

The rearrangement joins TRBV5-4 to TRBJ1-4; D gene unclear. Germline V gene data show CDR1 as SGHNT and CDR2 as YYREEE (reference sequence). The V end was cut by 2 bases, the J end by 0 bases, with 8 bases between. This CDR3 spans 15 amino acids. The DNA of the CDR3 is TGTGCCAGCAGCTTCGAGGGCTCAACTAATGAAAAACTGTTTTTT. The encoded protein is CASSFEGSTNEKLFF.

The V and J genes are TRBV7-8 and TRBJ1-3; 7 nucleotides agree with TRBD1. The CDR3 runs 14 residues. The V gene's germline CDR1 is SGHVS and CDR2 FQNEAQ. V lost 6 bases to trimming and J lost 3 bases; unmatched junction nucleotides: 5. The CDR3 DNA reads TGTGCCAGCAGTCTGGCAGGGGGTGGAAACACCATATATTTT. Its protein is CASSLAGGGNTIYF. The whole variable domain, remainder taken from reference TRBV7-8 and TRBJ1-3, is GAGVSQSPRYKVAKRGQDVALRCDPISGHVSLFWYQQALGQGPEFLTYFQNEAQLDKSGLPSDRFFAERPEGSVSTLKIQRTQQEDSAVYLCASSLAGGGNTIYFGEGSWLTVV.

The gene calls are TRBV30 and TRBJ2-1; 11 nucleotides agree with TRBD2. With 0 bases clipped from V and 9 bases from J, the junction kept 7 bases outside the gene matches. CDR1 GTSNPN and CDR2 SVGIG come from the germline V gene (reference sequence). This CDR3 comprises 15 residues. This CDR3 reads CAWSVQLAGVGEQFF. The CDR3 coding sequence is TGTGCCTGGAGTGTACAACTAGCGGGGGTAGGTGAGCAGTTCTTC.

V usage is TRBV7-9 and J usage is TRBJ1-2, with TRBD1 as a possible D gene (6 bases). Trimming took off 5 bases at V and 4 bases at J, with 14 bases between the two ends. The CDR3 is 14 residues long. CDR1 and CDR2 from the germline V gene are SEHNR and FQNEAQ (reference sequence). CDR3 nucleotides: TGTGCCAGCAGCCCCCCAAGGGGGATCTATGGCTACACCTTC. The encoded protein is CASSPPRGIYGYTF.

The chain couples TRBV7-2 to TRBJ2-1; 11 bases are shared with TRBD2. This CDR3 has 19 residues. J lost 9 bases, V lost 4 bases, and 20 bases had no gene match. Germline V gene data show CDR1 as SGHTA and CDR2 as FQGNSA. CDR3 in amino acids: CASSSRVLAGGPPYPEQFF. Written as DNA, the CDR3 is TGTGCCAGCAGCTCAAGAGTTTTAGCGGGGGGGCCCCCGTATCCTGAGCAGTTCTTC.

The rearrangement joins TRBV5-1 to TRBJ1-2; TRBD1 matches at 9 bases. This CDR3 region has 13 residues. Losses at the gene ends were 4 bases for V and 6 bases for J; bases not matched to a gene: 4. Germline values: CDR1 SGHRS, CDR2 YFSETQ. DNA for the CDR3: TGCGCCAGCAGCGCCGGGACAGGGAATGGCTACACCTTC. This gives the protein CASSAGTGNGYTF. The variable domain in full, with the rest retrieved from reference TRBV5-1 and TRBJ1-2, is KAGVTQTPRYLIKTRGQQVTLSCSPISGHRSVSWYQQTPGQGLQFLFEYFSETQRNKGNFPGRFSGRQFSNSRSEMNVSTLELGDSALYLCASSAGTGNGYTFGSGTRLTVV.

The chain carries TRBV11-2 and TRBJ2-3, with D possibly being TRBD2 (6 bases). CDR3 length equals 16 residues. The germline gives CDR1 SGHAT, CDR2 FQNNGV. V lost 1 base to trimming and J lost 4 bases, with 15 bases between them. CDR3 in DNA: TGTGCCAGCAGCTTAGGCGGGACCGGAGGATCAGATACGCAGTATTTT. Translation gives CASSLGGTGGSDTQYF.

The J gene is TRBJ2-1, the V gene TRBV5-1, with TRBD2 matching 16 bases. The CDR3 loop spans 20 amino acids. After removal of 5 bases from V and 0 bases from J, the junction contained 11 bases not matched to a gene. CDR1 is SGHRS and CDR2 is YFSETQ in the germline V gene. In DNA form, the CDR3 reads TGCGCCAGCAGAAGGACAGCCGGGACTAGCGGGGGGGCCTCCTACAATGAGCAGTTCTTC. Protein sequence: CASRRTAGTSGGASYNEQFF.

The CDR3 nucleotides read TGTGCCAGCAGTTCAGACCAGGGGATAGCTTTCTTT. This codes for CASSSDQGIAFF. V usage is TRBV7-9 and J usage is TRBJ1-1; a possible D gene is TRBD1 (6 bases). This CDR3 contains 12 residues. Between the trimmed V and J ends, which lost 6 bases and 10 bases, there was a span of 15 bases. CDR1 is SEHNR, CDR2 FQNEAQ, per germline (reference sequence).

CDR3 in DNA: TGTGCCAGTAGTATCGAGACAGGGGGAGTCGATCAGCCCCAGCATTTT. Translated, it gives CASSIETGGVDQPQHF. V and J are TRBV19 and TRBJ1-5; 9 bases are a match to TRBD1. The germline gives CDR1 LNHDA, CDR2 SQIVND (reference sequence). The CDR3 sequence is 16 residues long. Losses at the gene ends were 3 bases for V and 5 bases for J; bases not matched to a gene: 8.

This CDR3 reads CASSNTGEQFF. The CDR3 DNA reads TGTGCCAGCAGTAACACAGGGGAGCAGTTCTTC. The chain is built from TRBV7-9 and TRBJ2-1; tentatively, D is TRBD1 (6 bases). The CDR3 sequence is 11 residues long. Per the germline V gene, CDR1 is SEHNR and CDR2 is FQNEAQ (reference sequence). The V gene lost 6 bases and the J gene lost 10 bases, with 10 bases spanning the gap.

Written as DNA, the CDR3 is TGTGCCAGCAGCTCCAACCCAGGCAGGGCCTCCACAGATACGCAGTATTTT. It specifies CASSSNPGRASTDTQYF. The chain joins TRBV13 to TRBJ2-3; the D gene is possibly TRBD1 (5 bases). The V end lost 4 bases, the J end lost 2 bases, and 19 bases lay between the germline ends. CDR3 length equals 17 residues. Looked up from germline, CDR1 is PRHDT and CDR2 is FYEKMQ (reference sequence).

This clone was counted a few times. The genes are TRBV5-1 and TRBJ1-2, with a weak D call TRBD1 (5 bases). The CDR3 length is 15 residues. Trimming stripped 1 base from V and 1 base from J, with 11 bases between. Germline lookup yields CDR1 SGHRS and CDR2 YFSETQ. The CDR3 sequence is CASSLFQGSNYGYTF. The CDR3 DNA is TGCGCCAGCAGCTTGTTTCAGGGTAGTAACTATGGCTACACCTTC.